This T cell receptor beta chain was retrieved from a study of blood T cells in healthy people across ages. Combining a sample-barcoded 5' primer with a J-beta primer mix, a second PCR ran for roughly 7 to 11 cycles. MiXCR, applied by TCRdb to the 5' RACE reads, yields one record per CDR3 protein. The sample contains 1.5 million to 2 million distinct CDR3 sequences, 28% of which appear only once. Germline V gene lookup returns CDR1 MNHEY and CDR2 SMNVEV (reference sequence). This CDR3 comprises 15 residues. V lost 6 bases and J 0 bases, leaving 9 bases between the germline ends. This sequence originates from a woman between 25 and 40 years old in good health. Source material: blood. The genes are TRBV27 and TRBJ1-6; no definite D call. CDR3 region: CASRGMSSYNSPLHF. CDR3 nucleotide sequence: TGTGCCAGCAGAGGGATGAGCTCCTATAATTCACCCCTCCACTTT.